This T cell receptor (beta chain) was identified during a study of control samples from healthy donors and cancer patients. Some clones are missing from TCRdb's copy, which holds only in-frame ones; the method was immunoSEQ multiplex PCR. The sample has about 190,000 clones, approximately 92% seen once. The sequence derives from a man aged 18 to 30 in good health. Sequencing input: blood.

CDR3 loop: CASIPTPSDIQYF. In DNA form, the CDR3 reads TGTGCCAGCATCCCCACCCCGAGTGACATTCAGTACTTC. This chain links TRBV7-2 with TRBJ2-4; D not resolved. The V gene lost 7 bases and the J gene lost 8 bases, with 15 bases spanning the gap. The length of the CDR3 is 13 residues. Per germline, CDR1 SGHTA and CDR2 FQGNSA.